This TCR beta chain was profiled in a study of shared clonotypes between healthy human individuals. The CDR3 runs to 11 residues. With 7 bases removed from V and 4 bases from J, the gap between germline ends came to 8 bases. Germline CDR1 is MNHEY and CDR2 is SVGAGI. This table comes from immunoSEQ multiplex PCR, and its TCRdb copy is limited to in-frame clones, with some not included. The data hold some 1,400,000 clones, with 96% observed a single time. Sequenced input: naive CD4+ T cells sorted from blood. Subset of the sample: CD45RA+ positively selected. V and J are TRBV6-5 and TRBJ2-7, with D unclear. This receptor was obtained from a man aged 25-45 years in good health. The CDR3 DNA reads as TGTGCCAGCATCCCCCTATACGAGCAGTACTTC. Residues: CASIPLYEQYF.